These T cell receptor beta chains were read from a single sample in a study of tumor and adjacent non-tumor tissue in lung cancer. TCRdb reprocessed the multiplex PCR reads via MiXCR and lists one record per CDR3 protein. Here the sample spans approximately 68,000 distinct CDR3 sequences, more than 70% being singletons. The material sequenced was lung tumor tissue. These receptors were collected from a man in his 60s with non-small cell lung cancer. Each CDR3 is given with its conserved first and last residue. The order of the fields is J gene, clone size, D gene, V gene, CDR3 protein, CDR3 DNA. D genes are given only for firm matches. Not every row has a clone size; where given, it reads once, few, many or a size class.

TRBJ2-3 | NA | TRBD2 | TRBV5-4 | CASSPIERETGDTQYF | TGTGCCAGTAGCCCCATCGAGCGGGAGACGGGAGATACGCAGTATTTT
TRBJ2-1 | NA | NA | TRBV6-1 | CASNARLNEQFF | TGTGCCAGCAATGCCCGACTGAATGAGCAGTTCTTC
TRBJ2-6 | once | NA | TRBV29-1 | CSVAEGGAGANVLTF | TGCAGCGTTGCAGAGGGAGGTGCTGGGGCCAACGTCCTGACTTTC
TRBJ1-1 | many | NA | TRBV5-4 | CASSPFGNTEAFF | TGTGCCAGCAGCCCCTTTGGGAACACTGAAGCTTTCTTT
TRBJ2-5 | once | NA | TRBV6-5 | CASTYGSFGGGVQETLYF | TGTGCCAGCACTTACGGCTCGTTCGGGGGTGGAGTTCAAGAGACCCTCTACTTC
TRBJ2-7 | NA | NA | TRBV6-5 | CASSYWRRATDDQYF | TGTGCCAGCAGTTACTGGAGGCGGGCGACGGACGATCAGTACTTC
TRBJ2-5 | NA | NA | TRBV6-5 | CARSPSRGKETPHF | TGTGCCAGAAGCCCGTCCCGGGGCAAAGAGACCCCGCACTTC
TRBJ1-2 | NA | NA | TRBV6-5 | CASSYSGGGADAYAF | TGTGCCAGCAGTTACTCGGGCGGGGGGGCGGATGCCTACGCCTTC
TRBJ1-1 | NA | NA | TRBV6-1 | CASSPEFWKVNTEALF | TGTGCCAGCAGCCCGGAATTTTGGAAGGTGAACACTGAAGCTCTCTTT
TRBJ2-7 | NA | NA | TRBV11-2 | CASSSPRAFGYEQYF | TGTGCCAGCAGCTCTCCCCGGGCCTTCGGCTACGAGCAGTACTTC
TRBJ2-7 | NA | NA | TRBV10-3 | CAISKPDGCTYEQYF | TGTGCCATCAGTAAACCGGACGGGTGTACCTACGAGCAGTACTTC
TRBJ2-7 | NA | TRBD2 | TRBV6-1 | CASGKLVAGTYEQHF | TGTGCCAGCGGAAAACTAGTAGCGGGGACTTACGAGCAGCACTTC
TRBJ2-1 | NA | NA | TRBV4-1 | CASSQGYNERFF | TGCGCCAGCAGCCAAGGGTACAATGAGCGGTTCTTC
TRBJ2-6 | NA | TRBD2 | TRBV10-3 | CAISEHGTSGRVSGANVLVF | TGTGCCATCAGTGAACATGGGACTAGCGGGAGGGTCTCTGGGGCTAACGTCCTGGTTTTC
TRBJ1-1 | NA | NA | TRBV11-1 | CATSIQVNNAAFF | TGTGCCACTAGCATACAGGTGAACAATGCAGCTTTCTTT
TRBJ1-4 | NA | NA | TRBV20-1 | CSARELVSEQLFF | TGCAGTGCTAGAGAGTTGGTCAGTGAACAACTGTTTTTT
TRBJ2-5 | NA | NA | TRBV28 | CVSSLPHRKETQYF | TGTGTCAGCAGTTTACCCCACAGGAAAGAGACCCAGTACTTC
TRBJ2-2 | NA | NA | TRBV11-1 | CASSLEITGPHTGELFF | TGTGCCAGCAGCTTAGAAATTACAGGGCCCCACACCGGGGAGCTATTTTTT
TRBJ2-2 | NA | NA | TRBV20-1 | CSDTLAVGPETGELFF | TGCAGTGATACTTTAGCGGTAGGGCCGGAGACCGGGGAGCTCTTTTTT
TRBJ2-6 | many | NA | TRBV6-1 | CASSEALRSGTRGANVLTF | TGTGCCAGCAGTGAAGCGCTTAGGTCCGGGACGAGGGGGGCCAACGTCCTGACTTTC
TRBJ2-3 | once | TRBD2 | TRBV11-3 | CVSSSGLVDSADTQYF | TGTGTCAGCAGCTCCGGACTAGTAGATAGCGCAGATACGCAGTATTTT
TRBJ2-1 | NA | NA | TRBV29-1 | CSVEGEYRDGLPNEQFF | TGCAGCGTTGAAGGGGAATACCGGGACGGCCTTCCCAATGAGCAGTTCTTC
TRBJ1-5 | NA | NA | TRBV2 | CVSNQDGSTQPQHF | TGTGTCAGCAACCAGGACGGAAGCACTCAGCCCCAGCATTTT
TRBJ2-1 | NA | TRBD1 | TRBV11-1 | CVSSPDRGSYNEQFF | TGTGTCAGCAGCCCCGACAGGGGCTCCTACAATGAGCAGTTTTTC
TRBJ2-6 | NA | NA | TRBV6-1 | CTSLRFGAWANVLTF | TGTACCAGCTTGCGTTTTGGGGCCTGGGCCAACGTCCTGACTTTC
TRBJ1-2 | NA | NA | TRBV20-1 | CSARFGRGYTF | TGCAGCGCTAGATTCGGTCGGGGCTACACCTTC
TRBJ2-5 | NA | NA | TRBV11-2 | CASSIVGWEETQYF | TGTGCCAGCAGCATCGTCGGCTGGGAAGAGACCCAGTACTTC
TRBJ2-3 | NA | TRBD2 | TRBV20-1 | CNAKKAGGSMTDTQYF | TGCAATGCTAAAAAGGCGGGAGGGTCTATGACAGATACGCAGTATTTT
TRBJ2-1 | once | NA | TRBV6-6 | CATCSGGNEHFF | TGTGCCACCTGCTCCGGAGGGAATGAGCATTTCTTC
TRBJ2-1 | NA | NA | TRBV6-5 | CVSSYGAGAMNEQFF | TGTGTCAGCAGTTACGGGGCAGGGGCTATGAATGAGCAGTTCTTC
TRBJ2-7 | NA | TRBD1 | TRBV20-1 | CSASLTGDRNEQYF | TGCAGTGCATCACTCACAGGGGACAGGAACGAGCAGTACTTC
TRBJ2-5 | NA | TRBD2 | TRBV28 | CASKGGGPGLETQYF | TGTGCCAGCAAGGGCGGGGGACCGGGTTTAGAGACCCAGTACTTC
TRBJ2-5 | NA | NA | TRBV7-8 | CASSTKTWNQETQYF | TGTGCCAGCAGCACGAAAACCTGGAACCAAGAGACACAGTACTTC
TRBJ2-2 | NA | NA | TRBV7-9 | CASRGRSNTGELYF | TGTGCCAGCAGAGGACGTTCGAACACCGGGGAGCTGTATTTT
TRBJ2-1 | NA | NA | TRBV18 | CASSPMAEIGHEQFF | TGTGCCAGCTCACCTATGGCAGAAATCGGCCATGAGCAGTTCTTC
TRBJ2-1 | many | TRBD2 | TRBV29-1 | CSVVRLAGVHEQFF | TGCAGCGTTGTGAGGCTAGCGGGAGTCCATGAGCAGTTCTTC
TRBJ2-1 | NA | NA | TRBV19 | CASTSSGSSNNEQFF | TGTGCCAGTACAAGCAGCGGCAGCTCAAACAATGAGCAGTTCTTC
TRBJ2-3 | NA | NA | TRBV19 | CATSMRSSDTQCF | TGTGCCACTAGTATGAGGTCGTCGGATACGCAGTGTTTT
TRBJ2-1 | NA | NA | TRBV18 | CASSHLPTSRNNNEQFF | TGTGCCAGCTCACACCTACCTACCTCCCGAAACAACAATGAGCAGTTCTTC
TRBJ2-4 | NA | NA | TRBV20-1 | CSAPGGSGQNIHYF | TGCAGTGCTCCAGGCGGGTCGGGTCAAAACATTCACTACTTC
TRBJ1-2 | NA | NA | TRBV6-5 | CASKPRTVLNGYTF | TGTGCAAGCAAACCTCGGACAGTCCTCAATGGCTACACCTTC
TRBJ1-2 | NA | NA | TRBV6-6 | CASSYADRPNYGYTF | TGTGCCAGCAGTTACGCAGACAGGCCCAACTATGGCTACACCTTC